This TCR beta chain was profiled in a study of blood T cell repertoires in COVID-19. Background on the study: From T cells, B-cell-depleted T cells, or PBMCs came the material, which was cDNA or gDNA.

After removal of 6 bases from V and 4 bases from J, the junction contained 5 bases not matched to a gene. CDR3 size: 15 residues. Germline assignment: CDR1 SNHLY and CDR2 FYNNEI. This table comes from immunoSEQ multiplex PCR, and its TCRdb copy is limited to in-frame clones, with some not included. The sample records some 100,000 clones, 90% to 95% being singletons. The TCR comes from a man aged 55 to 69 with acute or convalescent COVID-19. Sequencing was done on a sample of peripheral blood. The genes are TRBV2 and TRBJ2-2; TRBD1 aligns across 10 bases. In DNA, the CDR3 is TGTGCCAGCAGACGGGACAGGGGAATCACCGGGGAGCTGTTTTTT. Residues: CASRRDRGITGELFF.